This passage covers 8 T cell receptor beta chains from one sample sequenced in a study of T cell repertoires in cytomegalovirus infection. The antigens these receptors bind are not known. TCRdb independently ran MiXCR on the reads; one entry per CDR3 protein. The sample lists about 89,000 distinct CDR3 sequences, about 29% occurring once. The material was CD8+ T cells from cultured PBMCs, obtained from culture after CMV antigen stimulation. The receptors were sampled from a human donor in good health (CMV status not recorded). Some clones in this sample may be carry-over from other donors' samples.

This clonotype was recorded at least ten times. The CDR3 spells CASSSRVTGELFF. DNA of the CDR3: TGTGCCAGCAGCTCAAGGGTAACCGGGGAGCTGTTTTTT. J is TRBJ2-2 and V is TRBV13; D call uncertain. Germline CDR1 is PRHDT and CDR2 is FYEKMQ (reference sequence). The CDR3 runs 13 residues. The ends were cut back, 4 bases at V and 5 bases at J, with 8 bases in the middle.

The chain links TRBV6-5 to TRBJ2-1, with 8 bases lining up with TRBD2. The CDR3 spans 14 residues. CDR1 and CDR2 (germline): MNHEY, SVGAGI. Trimming removed 6 bases from V and 2 bases from J; junction bases left unmatched: 3. DNA for the CDR3: TGTGCCAGCAGCCGGGGGGGGCCCTACAATGAGCAGTTCTTC. Translating gives CASSRGGPYNEQFF.

V is TRBV7-6 and J is TRBJ1-1, with 8 bases aligning to TRBD1. J lost 0 bases, V lost 4 bases, and 7 bases had no gene match. Germline V gene data show CDR1 as SGHVS and CDR2 as FNYEAQ. This CDR3 is built from 16 residues. The CDR3 DNA sequence: TGTGCCAGCAGCTCAGGGGGCCTAGTCATGAACACTGAAGCTTTCTTT. This translates into CASSSGGLVMNTEAFF.

About this clonotype: At one of its ends the junction is not consistent with the germline gene, which may arise from a read error. The J gene is TRBJ2-4, the V gene TRBV20-1; D may be TRBD1 (6 bases). Germline V lookup: CDR1 DFQATT, CDR2 SNEGSKA (reference sequence). This CDR3 has 13 amino acids. CDR3 sequence reads: CSATWTAENIQYF. The CDR3 DNA reads as TGCAGTGCTACCTGGACAGCCGAAAACATTCAGTACTTC.

This sequence joins TRBV14 and TRBJ2-7; D is uncertain. CDR1 and CDR2 (germline): SGHDN, FVKESK. This CDR3 spans 16 amino acids. Between the trimmed V and J ends, which lost 2 bases and 2 bases, there was a span of 16 bases. This CDR3 reads CASSQRAPDGTYEQYF. CDR3 DNA sequence: TGTGCCAGCAGCCAACGCGCCCCGGACGGAACCTACGAGCAGTACTTC.

There are a few counts of this clonotype. V gene TRBV12-3 or TRBV12-4 combines with J gene TRBJ1-5; D remains unclear. V was cut by 3 bases and J by 3 bases, with 9 bases left in between. This CDR3 has 14 amino acids. CDR3 protein: CASSFERYNQPQHF. CDR3 in DNA: TGTGCCAGCAGTTTCGAGCGCTACAATCAGCCCCAGCATTTT.

The J gene is TRBJ2-1, the V gene TRBV7-9; TRBD1 matches at 7 bases. V shed 4 bases and J 3 bases; nucleotides not matched to a gene: 6. CDR1 is SEHNR, CDR2 FQNEAQ, per germline (reference sequence). This CDR3 comprises 15 residues. CDR3 region: CASSSTGTDYNEQFF. For the CDR3, the DNA is TGTGCCAGCAGCTCAACCGGGACAGACTACAATGAGCAGTTCTTC.

The CDR3 nucleotides read TGCGCCAGCAGCCAACTGACTAGCGGGAAAGAGACCCAGTACTTC. Translating gives CASSQLTSGKETQYF. The chain recombines TRBV4-1 with TRBJ2-5; 11 nucleotides line up with TRBD2. With 2 bases clipped from V and 3 bases from J, the junction kept 2 bases outside the gene matches. Per germline, CDR1 MGHRA and CDR2 YSYEKL. The CDR3 covers 15 residues.